This T cell receptor (beta chain) was found in a study of CD8 T cells in ankylosing spondylitis. Study-wide results and limits: Disease-linked clones were reportedly significantly enriched in matched ankylosing spondylitis synovial fluid. The authors found the disease-linked clones to be CD8+ and relatively rare in peripheral blood. Some motif variants had been reported before (in reactive arthritis synovial fluid and blood).

This clonotype was seen just once. Its cognate antigen is unknown. Researchers built TCR beta libraries using quantitative 5'-RACE with molecular barcodes. A single record per CDR3 protein comes from TCRdb applying MiXCR to the 5' RACE reads. The sample shows fewer than 200,000 distinct CDR3 sequences, over 15% of them seen only once. The CDR3 runs to 14 residues. CDR1 is PRHDT, CDR2 FYEKMQ, per germline (reference sequence). The ends were cut back, 2 bases at V and 5 bases at J, with 13 bases in the middle. The sequencing sample was made of blood, either unsorted or a sorted T cell fraction (not recorded which). This TCR derives from a male donor aged 5 to 30 with ankylosing spondylitis or in good health (not recorded which). The rearrangement uses TRBV13 and TRBJ2-7; D perhaps matches TRBD1 (6 bases). The CDR3: CASSLRTEDHEQYF. The DNA of the CDR3 is TGTGCCAGCAGCTTAAGGACAGAGGACCACGAGCAGTACTTC.